This is a list of T cell receptor beta chains from one sample in a study of CD8 T cells in Susac syndrome. TCRdb called the immunoSEQ multiplex PCR reads again in MiXCR, with one record for every CDR3 protein. The sample carries 160,000 or so distinct CDR3 sequences, 95% recorded once. The sample comprised CD4+ T cells from PBMCs. These receptors were collected from a human donor with Susac syndrome. The CDR3 runs from the conserved cysteine through the conserved F or W. The D gene is left open where the match is weak. Clone size appears in some rows only: once, few, many, or a class for an expanded clone.

>TRBJ2-7|TRBV4-2|-|TRBD2
TGTGCCAGCAGCCAAGGCCTCGGGGGGGTCCCGGGAGAGCAGTACTTC
CASSQGLGGVPGEQYF
>TRBJ2-1|TRBV4-1|-|-
TGCGCCAGCAGCCAAGATGAAACTTCCTCCTACAATGAGCAGTTCTTC
CASSQDETSSYNEQFF
>TRBJ2-5|TRBV20-1|-|TRBD1
TGCAGTGCTAGGCCGGGACAGATACAAGAGACCCAGTACTTC
CSARPGQIQETQYF
>TRBJ1-1|TRBV20-1|-|-
TGCAGTGCTAGTGGGGGGGCGCGCACTGAAGCTTTCTTT
CSASGGARTEAFF
>TRBJ2-5|TRBV5-1|-|TRBD2
TGCGCCAGCAGCGGAGCGGGGCCGGGGGAGACCCAGTACTTC
CASSGAGPGETQYF
>TRBJ2-3|TRBV20-1|-|TRBD2
TGCAGTGCTAGAGGGGTAGCGGGGGGCACAGATACGCAGTATTTT
CSARGVAGGTDTQYF
>TRBJ1-1|TRBV7-3|once|-
TGTGCCAGCAGCTCGGGGTCGGGGGCAGGCGAAGCTTTCTTT
CASSSGSGAGEAFF
>TRBJ2-2|TRBV5-1|-|-
TGCGCCAGCAGCTCCGTTACAGGGACCGGGGAGCTGTTTTTT
CASSSVTGTGELFF
>TRBJ2-3|TRBV7-3|-|TRBD2
TGTGCCAGCAGCTTGAGCGGGGCAGATACGCAGTATTTT
CASSLSGADTQYF
>TRBJ2-2|TRBV9|once|TRBD2
TGTGCCAGCAGCGCGGGACTAGCGGGGGGTGGCGGGGAGCTGTTTTTT
CASSAGLAGGGGELFF
>TRBJ2-7|TRBV13|-|-
TGTGCCAGCACCCGGACAGACTTTTACGAGCAGTACTTC
CASTRTDFYEQYF
>TRBJ2-7|TRBV29-1|-|TRBD1
TGCAGCGTTCCCGGGACAGTAAATATCTACGAGCAGTACTTC
CSVPGTVNIYEQYF
>TRBJ1-2|TRBV18|-|TRBD1
TGTGCCAGCTCATCGGACAGGGAAGGCTACACCTTC
CASSSDREGYTF
>TRBJ2-3|TRBV24-1|-|TRBD2
TGTGCCACCAGTGACCGGACTAGCTTAAGCACAGATACGCAGTATTTT
CATSDRTSLSTDTQYF
>TRBJ2-5|TRBV3-1|-|TRBD2
TGTGCCAGCAGCTCAGGGCGAAGCGGGGGACTCCAAGAGACCCAGTACTTC
CASSSGRSGGLQETQYF
>TRBJ1-6|TRBV5-4|-|-
TGTGCCAGCAGCTTGGAGGGGAGGACTTCACCCCTCCACTTT
CASSLEGRTSPLHF
>TRBJ1-1|TRBV20-1|-|-
TGCAGTGCTCGGGGACACCAGAACACTGAAGCTTTCTTT
CSARGHQNTEAFF
>TRBJ1-2|TRBV25-1|-|TRBD1
TGTGCCAGCAGTGAATTGGGACAGAATAACTATGGCTACACCTTC
CASSELGQNNYGYTF
>TRBJ2-5|TRBV20-1|-|-
TGCAGTGCTAGGAGGGGGCGGGAATCCCAAGAGACCCAGTACTTC
CSARRGRESQETQYF
>TRBJ2-2|TRBV7-6|-|TRBD2
TGTGCCAGCAGCTCACCGGGACTATCAACCGGGGAGCTGTTTTTT
CASSSPGLSTGELFF
>TRBJ2-2|TRBV7-3|-|TRBD2
TGTGCCAGCAGCTCAGAGACTAGCGGGGGAGTGGGGGAGCTGTTTTTT
CASSSETSGGVGELFF
>TRBJ2-3|TRBV25-1|-|-
TGTGCCAGCAGTGAATTGGGACCAACAGATACGCAGTATTTT
CASSELGPTDTQYF
>TRBJ2-5|TRBV29-1|-|TRBD2
TGCAGCGTTGAAGGCCTCCTGGCGGGGGGTATGGAGACCCAGTACTTC
CSVEGLLAGGMETQYF
>TRBJ2-7|TRBV18|-|-
TGTGCCAGCTCGTCGACTAGGACCCTTGTCTACGAGCAGTACTTC
CASSSTRTLVYEQYF
>TRBJ1-2|TRBV7-9|-|TRBD1
TGTGCCATCCCGGGACAGGGGAACTTCGGCTACACCTTC
CAIPGQGNFGYTF
>TRBJ2-7|TRBV29-1|-|-
TGCAGCGTTCCCAGACTAGACGGGGTCACCGAGCAGTACTTC
CSVPRLDGVTEQYF
>TRBJ2-5|TRBV7-2|-|-
TGTGCCAGCAGCTTAGGTATAGGGACAGAGACCCAGTACTTC
CASSLGIGTETQYF
>TRBJ2-7|TRBV27|-|TRBD2
TGTGCCAGCAGTTTAGGTCTAGCGGGGTCCTACGAGCAGTACTTC
CASSLGLAGSYEQYF
>TRBJ2-1|TRBV24-1|once|-
TGTGCCACCAGTGGGAGGGGGGCAGACAATGAGCAGTTCTTC
CATSGRGADNEQFF
>TRBJ1-1|TRBV20-1|once|-
TGCAGTGCCCCCTCTCCTTGGGCCACTGAAGCTTTCTTT
CSAPSPWATEAFF
>TRBJ1-2|TRBV20-1|-|-
TGCAGTGCTAGAGATCCTCTATTTAGTGGCTACACCTTC
CSARDPLFSGYTF
>TRBJ2-7|TRBV6-6|-|-
TGTGCCAGCAGCTCACCGGGACGTCTGCAGTACTTC
CASSSPGRLQYF
>TRBJ2-1|TRBV23-1|-|TRBD1
TGCGCCAGCAGTACCCGACAGGGGCTGTCCGTGTACAATGAGCAGTTCTTC
CASSTRQGLSVYNEQFF
>TRBJ2-6|TRBV15|-|TRBD1
TGTGCCACCAGCACAGGGACAGCCTCTGGGGCCAACGTCCTGACTTTC
CATSTGTASGANVLTF
>TRBJ2-5|TRBV20-1|-|-
TGCAGTGCCTTGGGGCAAGAGACCCAGTACTTC
CSALGQETQYF
>TRBJ1-6|TRBV6-6|-|TRBD1
TGTGCCAGCAGCCGAGACAGGGGGCCAATGGGACCCCTCCACTTT
CASSRDRGPMGPLHF
>TRBJ1-2|TRBV25-1|-|-
TGTGCCAGCACCGAGCTCGGGGGTGGCGGCTACACCTTC
CASTELGGGGYTF